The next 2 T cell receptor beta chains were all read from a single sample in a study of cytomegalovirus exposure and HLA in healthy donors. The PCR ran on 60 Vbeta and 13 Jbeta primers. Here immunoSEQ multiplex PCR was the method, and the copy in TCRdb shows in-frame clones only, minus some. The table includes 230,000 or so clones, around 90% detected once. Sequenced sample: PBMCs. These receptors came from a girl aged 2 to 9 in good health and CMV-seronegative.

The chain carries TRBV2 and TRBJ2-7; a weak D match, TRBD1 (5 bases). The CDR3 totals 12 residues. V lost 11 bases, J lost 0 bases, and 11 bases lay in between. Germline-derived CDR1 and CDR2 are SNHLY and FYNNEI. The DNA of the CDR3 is TGTGCCGGACACCTGAGCTCCTACGAGCAGTACTTC. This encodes CAGHLSSYEQYF.

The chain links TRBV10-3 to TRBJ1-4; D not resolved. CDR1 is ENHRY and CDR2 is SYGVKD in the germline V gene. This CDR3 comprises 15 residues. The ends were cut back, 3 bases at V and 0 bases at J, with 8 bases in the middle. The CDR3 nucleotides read TGTGCCATCAGTGAATCAGTGGCAACTAATGAAAAACTGTTTTTT. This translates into CAISESVATNEKLFF.